These 10 T cell receptor beta chains were all obtained from the same sample, sequenced in a study of CD4 T cells in relation to SARS-CoV-2 and coronaviruses. CD4+ T cells from unexposed donors were obtained before the COVID-19 pandemic (2011-2018). After about 11 days of culture, CD4+ T cells were isolated. Which antigens these TCRs recognize remains unknown. Sequencing used immunoSEQ multiplex PCR; TCRdb keeps in-frame clones, though not all of them. The sample records over 25,000 clones, more than 75% being singletons. Sequenced input: CD4+ T cells from PBMCs, cultured in vitro. The source of these receptors is a human donor in good health.

The chain combines TRBV19 with TRBJ1-3, with a tentative D call TRBD1 (6 bases). Trimming removed 3 bases at V and 2 bases at J, with 14 bases between. Germline lookup yields CDR1 LNHDA and CDR2 SQIVND (reference sequence). CDR3 size: 16 residues. The CDR3 bases are TGTGCCAGTAGTATGGGGCTTGGGGGGCCTGGAAACACCATATATTTT. Amino acid sequence: CASSMGLGGPGNTIYF.

The CDR3: CASSIQASARGPYYEQYF. The CDR3 DNA reads TGTGCCAGTAGTATTCAAGCGTCGGCCAGGGGGCCTTACTACGAGCAGTACTTC. This chain uses TRBV19 with TRBJ2-7, with 8 bases identical to TRBD1. Unmatched junction bases numbered 16, after V lost 3 bases and J lost 3 bases. The CDR3 length is 18 residues. CDR1 is LNHDA, CDR2 SQIVND, per germline (reference sequence).

The chain uses TRBV30 and TRBJ2-5, with D tentatively TRBD2 (6 bases). V was clipped by 0 bases and J by 5 bases, with 13 bases between them. Germline assignment: CDR1 GTSNPN and CDR2 SVGIG (reference sequence). This CDR3 is 14 amino acids long. CDR3 residues: CAWSVGGAGETQYF. The DNA of the CDR3 is TGTGCCTGGAGTGTAGGTGGGGCGGGGGAGACCCAGTACTTC. The full variable domain, its missing parts supplied by reference TRBV30 and TRBJ2-5, is SQTIHQWPATLVQPVGSPLSLECTVEGTSNPNLYWYRQAAGRGLQLLFYSVGIGQISSEVPQNLSASRPQDRQFILSSKKLLLSDSGFYLCAWSVGGAGETQYFGPGTRLLVL.

The chain recombines TRBV7-9 with TRBJ1-2; D gene uncertain. The CDR3 is 16 residues long. Germline V gene lookup returns CDR1 SEHNR and CDR2 FQNEAQ (reference sequence). With 1 base removed from V and 5 bases from J, the gap between germline ends came to 17 bases. CDR3 in DNA: TGTGCCAGCAGCTTAGTAGTGGCCTCGGATCGGTATGGCTACACCTTC. It specifies CASSLVVASDRYGYTF.

Only a few counts were recorded for this clone. This sequence joins TRBV5-1 and TRBJ1-1; TRBD1 agrees at 9 bases. V was clipped by 0 bases and J by 4 bases; unmatched bases: 4. The CDR3 spans 15 residues. CDR1 and CDR2 from the germline V gene are SGHRS and YFSETQ. CDR3 nucleotides: TGCGCCAGCAGCTTGGACAGGGGGCTGGGCACTGAAGCTTTCTTT. This codes for CASSLDRGLGTEAFF. Variable domain in full (rest from reference TRBV5-1 and TRBJ1-1): KAGVTQTPRYLIKTRGQQVTLSCSPISGHRSVSWYQQTPGQGLQFLFEYFSETQRNKGNFPGRFSGRQFSNSRSEMNVSTLELGDSALYLCASSLDRGLGTEAFFGQGTRLTVV.

The sample holds a few counts of this clone. This rearrangement joins TRBV11-3 to TRBJ2-5; D not certain. The CDR3 is made up of 13 amino acids. The V end was cut by 5 bases, the J end by 2 bases, with 9 bases between. Germline-derived CDR1 and CDR2 are SGHNT and YENEEA. CDR3 region: CASSPPNQETQYF. As DNA, the CDR3 is TGTGCCAGCAGCCCCCCTAATCAAGAGACCCAGTACTTC.

The gene calls are TRBV19 and TRBJ2-3; 9 bases fit TRBD1. The CDR3 length is 13 residues. The V gene end was trimmed by 8 bases and the J gene end by 6 bases; junction bases not matched to a gene: 6. Germline CDR1 and CDR2: LNHDA and SQIVND (reference sequence). The CDR3 here is CASGGQGSDTQYF. The DNA of the CDR3 is TGTGCCAGTGGCGGACAGGGGTCCGATACGCAGTATTTT.

The chain has TRBV3-1 (or the pseudogene TRBV3-2) and TRBJ1-6, with no clear D. Trimming took 0 bases from V and 10 from J, leaving 19 bases between them. CDR1 and CDR2 from the germline V gene are LGHDT and YNNKEL (reference sequence). The CDR3 has 17 residues. In DNA, the CDR3 is TGTGCCAGCAGCCAAGAATTGTGGCCCGGCGGCAGCTCACCCCTCCACTTT. This codes for CASSQELWPGGSSPLHF.

The chain combines TRBV5-1 with TRBJ2-7, with D possibly matching TRBD2 (6 bases). V was clipped by 4 bases and J by 6 bases, with 17 bases between them. The length of the CDR3 is 14 residues. Germline V gives CDR1 SGHRS, CDR2 YFSETQ. CDR3 loop: CASSNGGGVGEQYF. The CDR3 DNA is TGCGCCAGCAGCAACGGAGGAGGGGTTGGCGAGCAGTACTTC.

This rearrangement joins TRBV7-9 to TRBJ2-3, with D possibly TRBD1 on 5 matching bases. This CDR3 contains 13 residues. Trimming left V 5 bases short and J 4 bases short, with 10 bases between. Germline V CDR1 and CDR2: SEHNR, FQNEAQ (reference sequence). The CDR3 nucleotides read TGTGCCAGCAGCCCAAGGGGCCCAGATACGCAGTATTTT. Translating gives CASSPRGPDTQYF.